Listed here are 3 T cell receptor beta chains from one sample, sequenced in a study of T cells after yellow fever vaccination. TCRdb re-analysed the 5' RACE reads in MiXCR, keeping a single row per CDR3 protein. The sample contains roughly 180,000 distinct CDR3 sequences, about 6.2% of which appear only once. The sequencing used CD4+ T cells sorted from PBMCs, collected on the day of the first yellow fever vaccination. The source of these receptors is a man aged 18 to 30 who received the YFV17D yellow fever vaccine.

A few counts support this clonotype. The V gene is TRBV20-1, the J gene TRBJ1-2; a weak D match, TRBD1 (5 bases). This CDR3 is 15 amino acids long. Germline loops: CDR1 DFQATT, CDR2 SNEGSKA (reference sequence). With 2 bases removed from V and 8 bases from J, the gap between germline ends came to 21 bases. The CDR3 DNA follows: TGCAGTGCTAGATTGCCAGGGTCTTCCAGAACGGGCTACACCTTC. Translated: CSARLPGSSRTGYTF.

This clonotype has more than one count but fewer than ten. This chain connects TRBV7-9 to TRBJ1-1, with a tentative D call TRBD1 (6 bases). Trimming shortened V by 6 bases and J by 3 bases, and 17 bases separated the two germline ends. Germline V gives CDR1 SEHNR, CDR2 FQNEAQ (reference sequence). This CDR3 comprises 15 residues. DNA for the CDR3: TGTGCCAGCAGGGCCCCGACAGGTCGGGACACTGAAGCTTTCTTT. It yields the protein CASRAPTGRDTEAFF.

In its sample, this clonotype was seen many times. The chain carries TRBV7-9 and TRBJ2-3; D gene unclear. Per the germline V gene, CDR1 is SEHNR and CDR2 is FQNEAQ (reference sequence). The CDR3 is made up of 11 amino acids. Trimming left V 5 bases short and J 4 bases short, with 4 bases between. In DNA form, the CDR3 reads TGTGCCAGCAGCCAATCAGATACGCAGTATTTT. Its protein is CASSQSDTQYF.